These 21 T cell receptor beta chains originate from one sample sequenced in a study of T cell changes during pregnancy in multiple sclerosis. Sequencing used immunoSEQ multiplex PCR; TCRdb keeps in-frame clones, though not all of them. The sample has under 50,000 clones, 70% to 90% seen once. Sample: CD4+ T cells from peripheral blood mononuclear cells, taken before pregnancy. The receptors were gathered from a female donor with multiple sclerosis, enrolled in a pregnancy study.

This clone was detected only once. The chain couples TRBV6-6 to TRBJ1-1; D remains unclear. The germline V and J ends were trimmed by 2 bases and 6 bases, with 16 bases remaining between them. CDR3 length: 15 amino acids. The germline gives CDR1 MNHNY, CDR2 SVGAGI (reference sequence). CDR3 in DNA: TGTGCCAGCAGTTACGCCCCGACGGCTAGCTCTGAAGCTTTCTTT. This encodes CASSYAPTASSEAFF.

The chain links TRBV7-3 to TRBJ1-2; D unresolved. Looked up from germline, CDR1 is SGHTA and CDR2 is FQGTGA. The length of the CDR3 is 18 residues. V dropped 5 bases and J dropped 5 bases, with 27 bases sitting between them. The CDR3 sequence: CASSPQMARTPPSYGYTF. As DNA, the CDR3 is TGTGCCAGCAGCCCCCAAATGGCACGTACGCCCCCCAGTTATGGCTACACCTTC. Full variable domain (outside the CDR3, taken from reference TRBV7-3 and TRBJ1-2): GAGVSQTPSNKVTEKGKYVELRCDPISGHTALYWYRQSLGQGPEFLIYFQGTGAADDSGLPNDRFFAVRPEGSVSTLKIQRTERGDSAVYLCASSPQMARTPPSYGYTFGSGTRLTVV.

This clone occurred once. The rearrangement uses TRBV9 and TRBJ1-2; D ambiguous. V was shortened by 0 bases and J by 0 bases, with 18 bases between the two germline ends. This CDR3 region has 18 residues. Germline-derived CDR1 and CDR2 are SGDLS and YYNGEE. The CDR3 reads CASSVGSRGGRANYGYTF. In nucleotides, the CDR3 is TGTGCCAGCAGCGTAGGCTCCCGGGGAGGAAGAGCTAACTATGGCTACACCTTC.

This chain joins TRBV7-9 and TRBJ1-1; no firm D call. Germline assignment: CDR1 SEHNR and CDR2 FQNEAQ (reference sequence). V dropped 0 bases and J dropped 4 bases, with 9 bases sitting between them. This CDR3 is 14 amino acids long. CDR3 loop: CASSLAAGGTEAFF. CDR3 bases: TGTGCCAGCAGCTTAGCGGCAGGAGGCACTGAAGCTTTCTTT.

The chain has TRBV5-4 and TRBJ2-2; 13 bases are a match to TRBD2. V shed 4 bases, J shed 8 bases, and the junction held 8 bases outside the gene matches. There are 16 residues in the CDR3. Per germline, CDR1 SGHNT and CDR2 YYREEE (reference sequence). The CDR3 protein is CASSPPGLAGKGELFF. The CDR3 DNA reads TGTGCCAGCAGCCCCCCGGGACTAGCGGGGAAGGGGGAGCTGTTTTTT.

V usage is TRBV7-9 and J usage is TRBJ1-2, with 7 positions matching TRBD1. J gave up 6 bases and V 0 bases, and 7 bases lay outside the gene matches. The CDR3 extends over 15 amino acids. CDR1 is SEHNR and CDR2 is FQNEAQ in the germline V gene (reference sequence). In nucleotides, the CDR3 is TGTGCCAGCAGCTTAGCCGAGGACAGGTTCAATGGCTACACCTTC. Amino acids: CASSLAEDRFNGYTF.

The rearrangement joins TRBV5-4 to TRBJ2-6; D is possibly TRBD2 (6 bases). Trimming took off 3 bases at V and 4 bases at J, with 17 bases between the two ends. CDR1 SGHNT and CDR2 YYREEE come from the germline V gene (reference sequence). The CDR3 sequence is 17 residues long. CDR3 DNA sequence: TGTGCCAGCAGCTCGCGCCGGGGGACGTCCGGGGCCAACGTCCTGACTTTC. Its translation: CASSSRRGTSGANVLTF.

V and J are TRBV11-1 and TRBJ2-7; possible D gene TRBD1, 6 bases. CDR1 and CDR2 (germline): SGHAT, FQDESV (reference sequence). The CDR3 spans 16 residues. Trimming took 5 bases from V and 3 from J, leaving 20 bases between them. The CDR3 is CASSPLRTAEDYEQYF. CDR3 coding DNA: TGTGCCAGCAGCCCACTGCGGACAGCTGAAGACTACGAGCAGTACTTC.

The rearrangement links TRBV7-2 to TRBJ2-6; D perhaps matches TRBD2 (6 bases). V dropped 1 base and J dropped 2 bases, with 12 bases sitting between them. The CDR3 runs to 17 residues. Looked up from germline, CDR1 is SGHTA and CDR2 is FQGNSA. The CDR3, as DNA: TGTGCCAGCAGCTTAGTATCCCAGCGGGCTGGGGCCAACGTCCTGACTTTC. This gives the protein CASSLVSQRAGANVLTF.

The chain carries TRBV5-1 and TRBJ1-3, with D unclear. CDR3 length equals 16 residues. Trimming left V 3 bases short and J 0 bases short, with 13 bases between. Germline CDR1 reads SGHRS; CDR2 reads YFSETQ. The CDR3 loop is CASSSSSPSSGNTIYF. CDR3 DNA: TGCGCCAGCAGCTCGTCCTCACCGAGCTCTGGAAACACCATATATTTT. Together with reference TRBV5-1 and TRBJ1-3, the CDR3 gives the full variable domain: KAGVTQTPRYLIKTRGQQVTLSCSPISGHRSVSWYQQTPGQGLQFLFEYFSETQRNKGNFPGRFSGRQFSNSRSEMNVSTLELGDSALYLCASSSSSPSSGNTIYFGEGSWLTVV.

DNA for the CDR3: TGTGCCAGCAGCTTCCCGACAGGGTGGGTGAGAAGACCCAATGAGCAGTTCTTC. This translates into CASSFPTGWVRRPNEQFF. This chain joins TRBV7-2 and TRBJ2-1; 7 bases are shared with TRBD1. The CDR3 is 18 amino acids. Germline values: CDR1 SGHTA, CDR2 FQGNSA. Losses at the gene ends were 3 bases for V and 6 bases for J; bases not matched to a gene: 17.

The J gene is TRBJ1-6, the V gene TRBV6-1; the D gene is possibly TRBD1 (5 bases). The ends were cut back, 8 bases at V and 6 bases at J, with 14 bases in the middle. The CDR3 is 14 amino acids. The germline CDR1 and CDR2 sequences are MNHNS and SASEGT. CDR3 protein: CASLLWGVNSPLHF. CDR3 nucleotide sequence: TGTGCCAGCCTCCTGTGGGGCGTTAATTCACCCCTCCACTTT.

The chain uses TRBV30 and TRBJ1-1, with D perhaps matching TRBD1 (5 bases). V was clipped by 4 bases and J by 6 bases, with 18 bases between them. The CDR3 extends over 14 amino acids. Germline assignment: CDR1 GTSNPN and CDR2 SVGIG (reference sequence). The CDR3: CAWISIRTRAEAFF. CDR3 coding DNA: TGTGCCTGGATCTCAATAAGGACAAGGGCTGAAGCTTTCTTT.

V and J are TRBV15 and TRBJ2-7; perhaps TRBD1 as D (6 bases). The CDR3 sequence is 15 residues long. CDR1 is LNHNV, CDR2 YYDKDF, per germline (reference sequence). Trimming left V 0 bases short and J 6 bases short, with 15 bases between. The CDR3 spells CATSRETGHLGEQYF. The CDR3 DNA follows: TGTGCCACCAGCAGAGAAACAGGGCACTTGGGCGAGCAGTACTTC.

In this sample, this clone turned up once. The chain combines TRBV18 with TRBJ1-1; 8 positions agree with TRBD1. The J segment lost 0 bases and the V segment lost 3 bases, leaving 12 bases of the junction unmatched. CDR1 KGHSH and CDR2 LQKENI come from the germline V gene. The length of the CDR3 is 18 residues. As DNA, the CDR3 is TGTGCCAGCTCACCCTCGACACAGGGGGTTTACCTGAACACTGAAGCTTTCTTT. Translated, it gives CASSPSTQGVYLNTEAFF.

CDR3 sequence (DNA): TGCAGCGTTCGACCTAGGCTGAACACTGAAGCTTTCTTT. Its protein is CSVRPRLNTEAFF. The rearrangement joins TRBV29-1 to TRBJ1-1; D gene uncertain. V lost 5 bases, J lost 0 bases, and 10 bases lay in between. Per germline, CDR1 SQVTM and CDR2 ANQGSEA. The CDR3 sequence is 13 residues long.

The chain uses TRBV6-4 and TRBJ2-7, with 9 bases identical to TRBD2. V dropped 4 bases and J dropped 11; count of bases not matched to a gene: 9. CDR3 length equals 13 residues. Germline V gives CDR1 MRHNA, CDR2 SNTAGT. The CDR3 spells CASSVGLAPREYF. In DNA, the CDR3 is TGTGCCAGCAGTGTCGGACTAGCGCCCCGAGAGTACTTC.

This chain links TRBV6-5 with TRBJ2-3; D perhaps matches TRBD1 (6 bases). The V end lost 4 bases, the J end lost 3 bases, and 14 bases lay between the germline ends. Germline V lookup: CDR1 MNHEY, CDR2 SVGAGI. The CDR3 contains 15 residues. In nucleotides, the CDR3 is TGTGCCAGCAGTTGGCAGGGGATCGTAACAGATACGCAGTATTTT. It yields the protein CASSWQGIVTDTQYF.

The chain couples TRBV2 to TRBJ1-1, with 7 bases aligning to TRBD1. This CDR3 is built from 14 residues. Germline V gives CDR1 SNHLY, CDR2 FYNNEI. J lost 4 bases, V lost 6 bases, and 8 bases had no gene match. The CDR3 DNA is TGTGCCAGCAGCCGGGAGGGGGCGATCACTGAAGCTTTCTTT. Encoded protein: CASSREGAITEAFF.

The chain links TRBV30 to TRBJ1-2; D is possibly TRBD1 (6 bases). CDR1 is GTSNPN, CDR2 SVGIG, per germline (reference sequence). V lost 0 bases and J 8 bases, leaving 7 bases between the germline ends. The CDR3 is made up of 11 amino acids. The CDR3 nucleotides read TGTGCCTGGAGTGTACAGGGAGGCTACACCTTC. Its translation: CAWSVQGGYTF.

The CDR3 sequence: CASSTQGQTNEKLFF. The CDR3 nucleotides read TGTGCCAGCAGTACTCAGGGACAGACTAATGAAAAACTGTTTTTT. The rearrangement uses TRBV2 and TRBJ1-4; 7 bases are shared with TRBD1. Germline lookup yields CDR1 SNHLY and CDR2 FYNNEI. This CDR3 region has 15 residues. Trimming removed 5 bases from V and 2 bases from J; junction bases left unmatched: 5.